The clone carrying this T cell receptor (beta chain) showed up just once. The repertoire was sequenced with immunoSEQ multiplex PCR; TCRdb's copy has only in-frame clones and lacks some. Here the sample spans more than 70,000 clones, approximately 82% being singletons. The sample comes from a study of blood T cell repertoires in COVID-19. Sequencing was done on a sample of peripheral blood. The receptor's source is a woman aged 70-85 years with acute or convalescent COVID-19.

CDR3 nucleotide sequence: TGCGCCAGCAGCTCGATCCCCCAAGGGGCTGACACCGGGGAGCTGTTTTTT. Translated: CASSSIPQGADTGELFF. The rearrangement uses TRBV5-1 and TRBJ2-2, with D possibly being TRBD1 (5 bases). V lost 3 bases to trimming and J lost 3 bases, with 18 bases between them. The CDR3 loop spans 17 amino acids. CDR1 SGHRS and CDR2 YFSETQ come from the germline V gene.